The rows below give T cell receptor beta chains drawn from one sample of a study of cytomegalovirus exposure and HLA in healthy donors. Here immunoSEQ multiplex PCR was the method, and the copy in TCRdb shows in-frame clones only, minus some. Among roughly 150,000 clones listed, less than 80% were seen once. The material sequenced was PBMCs. These receptors originate from a man aged 40-50 years in good health and CMV-seropositive. Both conserved end residues are part of each CDR3. The D gene is left open where the match is weak. Expanded clones are given a class, and other clones once, few, many or no size at all.

TRBJ1-4,once,TRBV9,.,TGTGCCAGCAGCTTCGGACAGTCTAATGAAAAACTGTTTTTT,CASSFGQSNEKLFF
TRBJ1-6,.,TRBV28,TRBD1,TGTGCCAGCATTAGGGGACAGTATAATTCACCCCTCCACTTT,CASIRGQYNSPLHF
TRBJ2-1,.,TRBV6-4,TRBD2,TGTGCCAGCAGTGACTCGGGACTAGGGGGGTACAATGAGCAGTTCTTC,CASSDSGLGGYNEQFF
TRBJ2-1,.,TRBV6-1,.,TGTGCCAGCAGTGATTCTCCCCCGGACAATGAGCAGTTCTTC,CASSDSPPDNEQFF
TRBJ2-1,.,TRBV11-2,TRBD2,TGTGCCAGCAGCTCCGGGACTAGCGGGCACTACAATGAGCAGTTCTTC,CASSSGTSGHYNEQFF
TRBJ1-1,few,TRBV27,.,TGTGCCAGCAGTTTGGGAGGTCGAACTGAAGCTTTCTTT,CASSLGGRTEAFF
TRBJ1-2,.,TRBV6-1,.,TGTGCCAGCACCGGGGTTATAACAGCTAACTATGGCTACACCTTC,CASTGVITANYGYTF
TRBJ1-1,few,TRBV25-1,.,TGTGCCAGCAGCTTTACAGGGCGGAACACTGAAGCTTTCTTT,CASSFTGRNTEAFF
TRBJ1-3,.,TRBV7-2,.,TGTGCCAGCAGAATCAGGCCCGACACCATATATTTT,CASRIRPDTIYF
TRBJ2-7,once,TRBV16,TRBD1,TGTGCCAGCAGCCAATTAACAGGGGACGAGCAGTACTTC,CASSQLTGDEQYF
TRBJ2-1,.,TRBV6-4,.,TGTGCCAGCCCCAGGGCGGGGTTCAACCTCTGCTACAATGAGCAGTTCTTC,CASPRAGFNLCYNEQFF
TRBJ1-1,few,TRBV19,.,TGTGCCAGTAGTCGAAACCAGGGGACTAGCACTGAAGCTTTCTTT,CASSRNQGTSTEAFF
TRBJ2-7,few,TRBV7-9,TRBD2,TGTGCCAGCAGCATTCCGGGACTAGCGGGAGTTCCGGCCATCGAGCAGTACTTC,CASSIPGLAGVPAIEQYF
TRBJ2-7,.,TRBV10-3,TRBD2,TGTGCCATCAGTGAAGGACTAGCGGGAGGGTCCTACGAGCAGTACTTC,CAISEGLAGGSYEQYF
TRBJ1-3,.,TRBV25-1,.,TGTGCCAGCAGTTCGACAGGCTACTCCGGAAACACCATATATTTT,CASSSTGYSGNTIYF
TRBJ2-5,.,TRBV5-4,.,TGTGCCAGTATCCGGTGGGGGGAACAAGAGACCCAGTACTTC,CASIRWGEQETQYF
TRBJ2-5,few,TRBV11-2,TRBD1,TGTGCCAGCAGACCCGGGACAGGGGGCCGGGGGGGACAAGAGACCCAGTACTTC,CASRPGTGGRGGQETQYF
TRBJ1-2,.,TRBV10-3,.,TGTGCCATCAGTGTTAGGGACAATGGGGGCTACACCTTC,CAISVRDNGGYTF
TRBJ1-4,.,TRBV27,.,TGTGCCAGCAGTTTAAGAGGGCAGGAGTATGAAAAACTGTTTTTT,CASSLRGQEYEKLFF
TRBJ2-3,.,TRBV2,.,TGTGCCAGCACCTGGGACTCTAGCACAGATACGCAGTATTTT,CASTWDSSTDTQYF
TRBJ1-3,.,TRBV5-1,TRBD1,TGCGCCAGCAGCCTGGGACAGGGAAATGGAAACACCATATATTTT,CASSLGQGNGNTIYF
TRBJ2-3,.,TRBV11-2,TRBD2,TGTGCCAGCAGCTTTTGGCTAGCGGGAGCAGATACGCAGTATTTT,CASSFWLAGADTQYF
TRBJ2-7,.,TRBV19,TRBD2,TGTGCCAGTAGTAAGAGCGGACTAGCGGCCTACGAGCAGTACTTC,CASSKSGLAAYEQYF
TRBJ2-5,.,TRBV19,TRBD2,TGTGCCAGTAGTATACGTAGCGGGGAAGAGACCCAGTACTTC,CASSIRSGEETQYF
TRBJ1-1,.,TRBV7-9,.,TGTGCCAGCAGCAGGGGACTCGATCCGAACACTGAAGCTTTCTTT,CASSRGLDPNTEAFF
TRBJ2-5,.,TRBV5-4,TRBD1,TGTGCCAGCAGCGCGGCGGCAGGGGGTCCCTACTTC,CASSAAAGGPYF
TRBJ1-3,.,TRBV5-1,.,TGCGCCAGCAGCTTGGGAAGCCCTTTGGGAAACACCATATATTTT,CASSLGSPLGNTIYF
TRBJ2-3,once,TRBV7-3,TRBD2,TGTGCCAGCAGCTTGACTACTAGCGGGAGTGATACGCAGTATTTT,CASSLTTSGSDTQYF
TRBJ1-5,.,TRBV27,.,TGTGCCAGCAGTTTTCGGGTTGTAGATCAGCCCCAGCATTTT,CASSFRVVDQPQHF
TRBJ2-3,.,TRBV7-9,.,TGTTCCAGCAGCCCTATCACAGATACGCAGTATTTT,CSSSPITDTQYF
TRBJ1-2,.,TRBV29-1,.,TGCAGCGTTGTCAGGGGTTTCGCGGAGTGGGGCTACACCTTC,CSVVRGFAEWGYTF
TRBJ2-2,.,TRBV6-4,TRBD1,TGTGCCAGCAGTTTCACAACAGGGGGCGGGAACGGGGAGCTGTTTTTT,CASSFTTGGGNGELFF
TRBJ1-2,.,TRBV29-1,.,TGCAGCGTCGAGACAGTACTTACCTATGGCTACACCTTC,CSVETVLTYGYTF
TRBJ2-7,.,TRBV25-1,TRBD2,TGTGCCAGCAGGGGACTAGCGGGAGGCGAGCAGTACTTC,CASRGLAGGEQYF
TRBJ2-7,.,TRBV28,.,TGTGCCAGCAGTTCCTCGGACAGAAGCTACGAGCAGTACTTC,CASSSSDRSYEQYF
TRBJ2-2,.,TRBV28,.,TGTGCCAGCAGTTTCGGGGAAAACAGAAACACCGGGGAGCTGTTTTTT,CASSFGENRNTGELFF
TRBJ2-1,.,TRBV7-8,.,TGTGCCAGCAGCTACCCTACAGGGAGTACAGGTGAGCAGTTCTTC,CASSYPTGSTGEQFF
TRBJ2-1,.,TRBV7-8,TRBD2,TGTGCCAGCAGCTCCCCAAGCGGGAGGGCCGGTGAGCAGTTCTTC,CASSSPSGRAGEQFF
TRBJ2-3,.,TRBV5-1,TRBD2,TGCGCCAGCAGCCCCGGACTAGCCACAGATACGCAGTATTTT,CASSPGLATDTQYF
TRBJ2-1,.,TRBV5-4,TRBD2,TGTGCCAGCAGCCTCTGGACTAGCGGGAGGGTCTACAATGAGCAGTTCTTC,CASSLWTSGRVYNEQFF
TRBJ1-4,.,TRBV30,TRBD1,TGTGCCTGGGGGACAGGGGGGGAAAAACTGTTTTTT,CAWGTGGEKLFF